These 27 T cell receptor beta chains were sequenced from one sample in a study of T cell responses to AZD1222 COVID-19 vaccine. Sequencing was performed with immunoSEQ multiplex PCR; in TCRdb, only in-frame clones are kept and a portion is missing. The data contain 160,000 or so clones, around nine tenths of them singletons. The sequencing here drew on peripheral blood, taken after recovery from COVID-19. Every receptor here comes from an adult who had recovered from COVID-19.

This clone was detected a few times. The CDR3 sequence: CASIVSGRLNSPLHF. The CDR3 DNA follows: TGTGCCAGCATCGTTTCGGGCAGGCTTAATTCACCCCTCCACTTT. The chain has TRBV28 and TRBJ1-6; D unclear. The CDR3 sequence is 15 residues long. The germline V and J ends were trimmed by 7 bases and 6 bases, with 16 bases remaining between them. Germline V gene lookup returns CDR1 MDHEN and CDR2 SYDVKM. Using reference TRBV28 and TRBJ1-6 for the parts outside the CDR3, the full variable domain is DVKVTQSSRYLVKRTGEKVFLECVQDMDHENMFWYRQDPGLGLRLIYFSYDVKMKEKGDIPEGYSVSREKKERFSLILESASTNQTSMYLCASIVSGRLNSPLHFGNGTRLTVT.

This sequence joins TRBV7-3 and TRBJ2-3, with 11 bases lining up with TRBD2. Trimming removed 5 bases from V and 5 bases from J; junction bases left unmatched: 15. From germline, CDR1 is SGHTA and CDR2 FQGTGA. The CDR3 loop spans 18 amino acids. Written as DNA, the CDR3 is TGTGCCAGCAGCCCCCGAGGGACTAGCGGAATAGGAGGAGATACGCAGTATTTT. This encodes CASSPRGTSGIGGDTQYF.

The rearrangement joins TRBV19 to TRBJ2-7, with 7 bases fitting TRBD1. CDR3 length: 14 residues. Germline-derived CDR1 and CDR2 are LNHDA and SQIVND (reference sequence). V dropped 3 bases and J dropped 2; count of bases not matched to a gene: 4. In DNA form, the CDR3 reads TGTGCCAGTAGTATCGGTAGGGGGCCCTACGAGCAGTACTTC. Protein: CASSIGRGPYEQYF.

The J gene is TRBJ2-7, the V gene TRBV27; 7 bases map to TRBD2. V lost 5 bases and J lost 5; bases outside the gene matches: 6. This CDR3 has 13 amino acids. Germline lookup yields CDR1 MNHEY and CDR2 SMNVEV (reference sequence). CDR3 coding DNA: TGTGCCAGCAGTCCCCGGGAGGCCAACGAGCAGTACTTC. Protein sequence: CASSPREANEQYF.

The rearrangement joins TRBV6-5 to TRBJ1-3; 7 bases fit TRBD1. The V gene end was trimmed by 4 bases and the J gene end by 4 bases; junction bases not matched to a gene: 7. The CDR3 has 15 residues. In germline, CDR1 is MNHEY, CDR2 SVGAGI. CDR3 bases: TGTGCCAGCAGTTTCCTAGGGGGCCTAGGAAACACCATATATTTT. As protein: CASSFLGGLGNTIYF.

This chain joins TRBV10-3 and TRBJ2-7; TRBD1 matches 8 bases. This CDR3 has 16 amino acids. The J segment lost 6 bases and the V segment lost 6 bases, leaving 16 bases of the junction unmatched. CDR1 and CDR2 (germline): ENHRY, SYGVKD. The CDR3 spells CAISRTGQASPTEQYF. CDR3 DNA: TGTGCCATCAGCAGGACAGGGCAAGCCTCTCCTACCGAGCAGTACTTC.

V and J are TRBV6-5 and TRBJ1-5, with D maybe TRBD1 (5 bases). The CDR3 totals 14 residues. V dropped 5 bases and J dropped 5 bases, with 13 bases sitting between them. Germline values: CDR1 MNHEY, CDR2 SVGAGI. The CDR3 here is CASSPRGTDQPQHF. The CDR3, as DNA: TGTGCCAGCAGTCCCCGCGGGACGGATCAGCCCCAGCATTTT.

The CDR3 spells CASSFGAGYEQYF. In DNA form, the CDR3 reads TGTGCCAGCAGCTTTGGGGCGGGCTACGAGCAGTACTTC. The chain is built from TRBV7-9 and TRBJ2-7; D is tentatively TRBD1 or TRBD2 (5 bases each). Germline CDR1 reads SEHNR; CDR2 reads FQNEAQ (reference sequence). This CDR3 contains 13 residues. Trimming took off 3 bases at V and 3 bases at J, with 9 bases between the two ends.

This clone was seen only once. The chain uses TRBV15 and TRBJ1-4; D is ambiguous. Germline assignment: CDR1 LNHNV and CDR2 YYDKDF (reference sequence). The V gene lost 0 bases and the J gene lost 6 bases, with 5 bases spanning the gap. This CDR3 is built from 13 residues. The CDR3 sequence is CATSRDSDEKLFF. CDR3 coding DNA: TGTGCCACCAGCAGAGATTCGGATGAAAAACTGTTTTTT.

A single count supports this clone. The chain carries TRBV19 and TRBJ1-5; D gene ambiguous. This CDR3 is 15 amino acids long. CDR1 is LNHDA and CDR2 is SQIVND in the germline V gene (reference sequence). V lost 0 bases and J lost 5, with 11 bases in between. For the CDR3, the DNA is TGTGCCAGTAGTATAGACCCACGAAATCATCAGCCCCAGCATTTT. This sequence encodes CASSIDPRNHQPQHF.

The V call is TRBV18, the J call TRBJ2-7; D is uncertain. Trimming shortened V by 3 bases and J by 2 bases, and 11 bases separated the two germline ends. Germline CDR1 is KGHSH and CDR2 is LQKENI. There are 14 residues in the CDR3. CDR3 sequence (DNA): TGTGCCAGCTCACCCACGTCGTTGGCCTACGAGCAGTACTTC. It encodes CASSPTSLAYEQYF.

The rearrangement links TRBV3-1 (or the pseudogene TRBV3-2) to TRBJ2-7, with a possible D match to TRBD2 (5 bases). CDR3 length equals 14 residues. Germline CDR1 is LGHDT and CDR2 is YNNKEL (reference sequence). Between the trimmed V and J ends, which lost 2 bases and 2 bases, there was a span of 10 bases. The CDR3: CASSQSSGAYEQYF. DNA of the CDR3: TGTGCCAGCAGCCAATCGAGCGGAGCCTACGAGCAGTACTTC.

This clone was detected only once. The chain couples TRBV5-6 to TRBJ1-2; D is uncertain. Germline assignment: CDR1 SGHDT and CDR2 YYEEEE. The V end lost 5 bases, the J end lost 3 bases, and 14 bases lay between the germline ends. CDR3 length: 14 residues. CDR3 sequence (DNA): TGTGCCAGCAGTTCCACGGACGGGTACTATGGCTACACCTTC. Its translation: CASSSTDGYYGYTF.

The rearrangement links TRBV11-3 to TRBJ2-3, with TRBD1 matching 8 bases. The germline CDR1 and CDR2 sequences are SGHNT and YENEEA. Trimming took 1 base from V and 5 from J; bases not matched to a gene: 5. The CDR3 is 15 amino acids. The DNA of the CDR3 is TGTGCCAGCAGCTTAGCCGGACAGGGTAAAGATACGCAGTATTTT. Residues: CASSLAGQGKDTQYF.

This chain links TRBV7-9 with TRBJ2-1; D ambiguous. The CDR3 covers 14 residues. Trimming pared 0 bases from V and 8 bases from J, leaving 11 bases between. Germline CDR1 SEHNR, CDR2 FQNEAQ (reference sequence). In DNA form, the CDR3 reads TGTGCCAGCAGCTTAGCCGGTCAGAGAGATGAGCAGTTCTTC. Its protein is CASSLAGQRDEQFF.

This sequence joins TRBV2 and TRBJ2-3; 9 nucleotides line up with TRBD1. The J segment lost 5 bases and the V segment lost 6 bases, leaving 9 bases of the junction unmatched. The CDR3 spans 15 residues. From germline, CDR1 is SNHLY and CDR2 FYNNEI. The CDR3 protein is CASRDRTGVVDTQYF. The CDR3 DNA reads TGTGCCAGCAGGGACCGGACAGGGGTGGTAGATACGCAGTATTTT.

This clone turned up a few times. The J gene is TRBJ2-1, the V gene TRBV6-5; perhaps TRBD1 as D (5 bases). Trimming shortened V by 4 bases and J by 0 bases, and 10 bases separated the two germline ends. Germline CDR1 is MNHEY and CDR2 is SVGAGI. The CDR3 spans 15 residues. DNA for the CDR3: TGTGCCAGCAGTTCTGGAGACAGCTCCTACAATGAGCAGTTCTTC. As protein: CASSSGDSSYNEQFF.

The chain carries TRBV3-1 (or the pseudogene TRBV3-2) and TRBJ2-2; D is uncertain. This CDR3 region has 15 residues. The V and J ends lost 3 bases and 3 bases respectively, with 11 bases between them. The germline CDR1 and CDR2 sequences are LGHDT and YNNKEL (reference sequence). DNA of the CDR3: TGTGCCAGCAGCCACTCAAGTGTGGACACCGGGGAGCTGTTTTTT. Its protein is CASSHSSVDTGELFF.

V usage is TRBV4-1 and J usage is TRBJ2-3; D gene unclear. There are 13 residues in the CDR3. Germline lookup yields CDR1 MGHRA and CDR2 YSYEKL. Trimming cost V 0 bases and J 4 bases, with 5 bases left between them. In DNA form, the CDR3 reads TGCGCCAGCAGCCAAGAAGCCCCAGATACGCAGTATTTT. Protein sequence: CASSQEAPDTQYF.

This chain links TRBV29-1 with TRBJ1-2; 8 positions match TRBD1. The germline gives CDR1 SQVTM, CDR2 ANQGSEA. This CDR3 is built from 15 residues. After removal of 6 bases from V and 6 bases from J, the junction contained 15 bases not matched to a gene. CDR3 loop: CSVARGQVIVDGYTF. CDR3 bases: TGCAGCGTCGCCCGGGGACAGGTCATAGTCGATGGCTACACCTTC.

The V gene is TRBV6-5, the J gene TRBJ2-4, with D maybe TRBD2 (5 bases). Trimming took 6 bases from V and 5 from J, leaving 14 bases between them. CDR1 is MNHEY, CDR2 SVGAGI, per germline. This CDR3 has 14 residues. The CDR3 sequence: CASSPPQAENIQYF. DNA of the CDR3: TGTGCCAGCAGCCCCCCACAAGCGGAAAACATTCAGTACTTC.

This clone came up a few times. The V and J genes are TRBV6-5 and TRBJ1-1; D might be TRBD1 (5 bases). Germline V gene data show CDR1 as MNHEY and CDR2 as SVGAGI. Trimming removed 2 bases from V and 0 bases from J, with 7 bases in between. The CDR3 spans 14 residues. The CDR3 DNA is TGTGCCAGCAGTTACGGGGCAGTGAACACTGAAGCTTTCTTT. It specifies CASSYGAVNTEAFF.

The chain couples TRBV11-2 to TRBJ1-2; 12 positions match TRBD1. The CDR3 has 16 residues. Per germline, CDR1 SGHAT and CDR2 FQNNGV. V shed 3 bases and J 8 bases; nucleotides not matched to a gene: 10. The CDR3 here is CASSFIPGQGAQGYTF. The CDR3 region has the DNA TGTGCCAGCAGCTTCATCCCGGGACAGGGGGCGCAAGGCTACACCTTC.

V gene TRBV9 combines with J gene TRBJ1-6; 9 bases are a match to TRBD1. The CDR3 consists of 15 residues. V shed 0 bases, J shed 7 bases, and the junction held 2 bases outside the gene matches. Germline CDR1 and CDR2: SGDLS and YYNGEE. CDR3 residues: CASSVGTGANSPLHF. The CDR3, as DNA: TGTGCCAGCAGCGTAGGGACAGGGGCAAATTCACCCCTCCACTTT. The full variable domain, completed using reference TRBV9 and TRBJ1-6, is DSGVTQTPKHLITATGQRVTLRCSPRSGDLSVYWYQQSLDQGLQFLIQYYNGEERAKGNILERFSAQQFPDLHSELNLSSLELGDSALYFCASSVGTGANSPLHFGNGTRLTVT.

The chain has TRBV18 and TRBJ2-7; D is possibly TRBD1 or TRBD2 (5 bases each). The CDR3 spans 14 residues. V was clipped by 3 bases and J by 0 bases, with 9 bases between them. CDR1 and CDR2 (germline): KGHSH, LQKENI. Here the CDR3 DNA reads TGTGCCAGCTCACCTGAGGGGATCTCCTACGAGCAGTACTTC. Protein product: CASSPEGISYEQYF.

The rearrangement links TRBV19 to TRBJ2-1, with 7 positions matching TRBD2. The CDR3 is 16 residues long. The ends lost 4 bases at V and 8 bases at J; junction bases unmatched: 14. Germline CDR1 and CDR2: LNHDA and SQIVND (reference sequence). The CDR3 DNA sequence: TGTGCCAGTAGTAGTACACGGAGACTAGCAAATCATGAGCAGTTCTTC. This translates into CASSSTRRLANHEQFF.

This clone was picked up one time. This sequence joins TRBV7-3 and TRBJ1-6; D may be TRBD1 (5 bases). The germline CDR1 and CDR2 sequences are SGHTA and FQGTGA. The CDR3 sequence is 15 residues long. The V end lost 5 bases, the J end lost 10 bases, and 18 bases lay between the germline ends. DNA for the CDR3: TGTGCCAGCAGCAAAACTAGCGACAGTTACTCACCCCTCCACTTT. Amino acids: CASSKTSDSYSPLHF. Drawing the rest from reference TRBV7-3 and TRBJ1-6, the complete variable domain is GAGVSQTPSNKVTEKGKYVELRCDPISGHTALYWYRQSLGQGPEFLIYFQGTGAADDSGLPNDRFFAVRPEGSVSTLKIQRTERGDSAVYLCASSKTSDSYSPLHFGNGTRLTVT.